This TCR beta chain came from a study of blood T cell repertoires in COVID-19. Study summary: Material from acute and convalescent COVID-19 was sourced from the United States, Italy and Spain. The analysed material was cDNA or gDNA that came from T cells, B-cell-depleted T cells, or PBMCs.

V was trimmed by 0 bases and J by 7 bases, leaving 12 bases between them. Per germline, CDR1 MNHNY and CDR2 SVGAGI (reference sequence). The CDR3 loop spans 14 amino acids. Assay used: immunoSEQ multiplex PCR; TCRdb lists only in-frame clones, some missing. The profile shows approximately 70,000 clones, 79% of them singletons. The sequenced material came from peripheral blood. The rearrangement links TRBV6-6 to TRBJ1-1, with TRBD1 as a possible D gene (6 bases). This clonotype was sampled from a woman aged 55-75 years with acute or convalescent COVID-19. The CDR3, as DNA: TGTGCCAGCAGTTACTCTGGCGGACAGAGTGAAGCTTTCTTT. It yields the protein CASSYSGGQSEAFF.